This TCR beta chain was found in a study of technical replicates of blood from several donors. Sequencing used immunoSEQ multiplex PCR; TCRdb keeps in-frame clones, though not all of them. The sample includes approximately 75,000 clones, around 97% of them seen just once. Germline V gene lookup returns CDR1 SGHTA and CDR2 FQGTGA. The V end was cut by 0 bases, the J end by 3 bases, with 26 bases between. There are 20 residues in the CDR3. The rearrangement joins TRBV7-3 to TRBJ1-1; possibly TRBD1 for D (5 bases). Sequencing input: T cells isolated from PBMCs. The clonotype originates from a human donor in good health. In DNA form, the CDR3 reads TGTGCCAGCAGCTTAACAAAAGTCAAAACGGACACTTTCAGGGACACTGAAGCTTTCTTT. It translates to CASSLTKVKTDTFRDTEAFF.